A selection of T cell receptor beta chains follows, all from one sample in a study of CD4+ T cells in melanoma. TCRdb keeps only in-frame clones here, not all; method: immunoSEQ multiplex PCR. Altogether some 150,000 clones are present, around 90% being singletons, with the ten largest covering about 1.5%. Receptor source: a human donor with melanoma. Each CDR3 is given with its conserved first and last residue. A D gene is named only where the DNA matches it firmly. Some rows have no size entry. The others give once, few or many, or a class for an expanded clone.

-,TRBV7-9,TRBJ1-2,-,CASSQSGMGKDGYTF,TGTGCCAGCAGCCAATCCGGAATGGGGAAGGATGGCTACACCTTC
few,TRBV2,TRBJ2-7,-,CASKRGDVSYEQYF,TGTGCCAGCAAAAGGGGCGACGTCTCCTACGAGCAGTACTTC
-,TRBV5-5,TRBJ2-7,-,CASSLIGYEQYF,TGTGCCAGCAGCTTGATAGGGTACGAGCAGTACTTC
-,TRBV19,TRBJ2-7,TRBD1,CASSTQTGGEQYF,TGTGCCAGTAGTACGCAGACAGGGGGCGAGCAGTACTTC
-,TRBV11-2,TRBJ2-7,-,CASSLWYGGGSGEQYF,TGTGCCAGCAGCTTATGGTATGGGGGCGGGTCGGGCGAGCAGTACTTC
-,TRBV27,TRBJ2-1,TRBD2,CASSLPSLAGGPSEQFF,TGTGCCAGCAGTTTACCTAGTCTAGCGGGGGGGCCAAGTGAGCAGTTCTTC
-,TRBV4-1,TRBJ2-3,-,CASSQDYQNLQDPQDTQYF,TGCGCCAGCAGCCAAGATTACCAGAACTTACAGGATCCACAAGATACGCAGTATTTT
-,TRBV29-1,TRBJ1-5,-,CSVEVAGRGPQHF,TGCAGCGTTGAAGTCGCAGGGAGAGGTCCCCAGCATTTT
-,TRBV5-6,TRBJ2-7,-,CASSLRIRGPSYEQYF,TGTGCCAGCAGCCTCCGGATAAGGGGCCCCTCCTACGAGCAGTACTTC
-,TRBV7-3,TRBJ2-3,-,CASSLKEPVSTDTQYF,TGTGCCAGCAGCTTAAAAGAGCCGGTAAGCACAGATACGCAGTATTTT
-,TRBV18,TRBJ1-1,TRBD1,CASSPGTGLDTEAFF,TGTGCCAGCTCGCCCGGGACAGGGCTAGACACTGAAGCTTTCTTT
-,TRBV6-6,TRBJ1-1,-,CASRWDANTEAFF,TGTGCCAGCAGGTGGGACGCGAACACTGAAGCTTTCTTT
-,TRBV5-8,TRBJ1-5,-,CASSNGGSWAGDQPQHF,TGTGCCAGCAGCAATGGGGGGTCGTGGGCCGGCGATCAGCCCCAGCATTTT
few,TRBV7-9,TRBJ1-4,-,CASSLTTNEKLFF,TGTGCCAGCAGCTTAACAACTAATGAAAAACTGTTTTTT
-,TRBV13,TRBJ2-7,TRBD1,CASSKRQGNEQYF,TGTGCCAGCAGCAAACGACAGGGGAACGAGCAGTACTTC
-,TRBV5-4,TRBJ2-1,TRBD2,CASSTGLAGNEQFF,TGTGCCAGCAGCACGGGACTAGCGGGCAATGAGCAGTTCTTC
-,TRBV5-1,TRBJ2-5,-,CASRLQTGQETQYF,TGCGCCAGCCGATTGCAGACAGGCCAAGAGACCCAGTACTTC
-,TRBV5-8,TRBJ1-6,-,CASSLDTTWGNSPLHF,TGTGCCAGCAGCTTGGACACGACATGGGGTAATTCACCCCTCCACTTT
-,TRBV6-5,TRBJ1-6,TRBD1,CASRPRDRDQSPLHF,TGTGCCAGCAGACCCCGGGACAGGGACCAATCACCCCTCCACTTT
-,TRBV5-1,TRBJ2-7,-,CASSLLPRTGEQYF,TGCGCCAGCAGCTTGCTCCCTAGGACTGGGGAGCAGTACTTC
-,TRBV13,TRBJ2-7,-,CASSGRWNEQYF,TGTGCCAGCTCAGGCAGGTGGAACGAGCAGTACTTC
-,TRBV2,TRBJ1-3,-,CASSESGGYGNTIYF,TGTGCCAGCAGTGAATCGGGGGGGTATGGAAACACCATATATTTT
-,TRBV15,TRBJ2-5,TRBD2,CATSRASGGRSNQETQYF,TGTGCCACCAGCAGAGCTAGCGGGGGGCGAAGTAACCAAGAGACCCAGTACTTC
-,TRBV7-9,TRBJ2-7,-,CASTRGLSEDQQYF,TGTGCCAGCACTCGGGGACTTAGTGAGGATCAGCAGTACTTC
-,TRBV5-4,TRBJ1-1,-,CASSLRPRAAEAFF,TGTGCCAGCAGCTTAAGACCCCGGGCGGCTGAAGCTTTCTTT
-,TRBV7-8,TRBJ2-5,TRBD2,CASGTSGGAKETQYF,TGTGCCAGTGGGACTAGCGGGGGGGCTAAAGAGACCCAGTACTTC
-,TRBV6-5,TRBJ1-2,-,CASSYGEGTHGYTF,TGTGCCAGCAGTTATGGAGAGGGGACGCATGGCTACACCTTC
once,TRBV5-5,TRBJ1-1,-,CASSPVAGFGTEAFF,TGTGCCAGCAGCCCGGTGGCAGGGTTTGGCACTGAAGCTTTCTTT
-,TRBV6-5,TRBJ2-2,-,CASRGQGNTGELFF,TGTGCCAGCAGGGGGCAGGGGAACACCGGGGAGCTGTTTTTT
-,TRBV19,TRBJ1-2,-,CATSNYRAPYGYTF,TGTGCCACGTCGAACTACCGGGCCCCCTATGGCTACACCTTC
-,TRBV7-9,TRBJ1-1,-,CASRIPGGGAFF,TGTGCCAGCAGGATCCCGGGCGGAGGAGCTTTCTTT
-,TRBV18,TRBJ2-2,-,CASSQGRASTGELFF,TGTGCCAGCTCCCAGGGGAGGGCTTCGACCGGGGAGCTGTTTTTT
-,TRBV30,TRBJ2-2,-,CAWSKQNTGELFF,TGTGCCTGGAGTAAACAGAACACCGGGGAGCTGTTTTTT
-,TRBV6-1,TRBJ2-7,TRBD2,CASSERLAGELRPAYEQYF,TGTGCCAGCAGTGAACGACTAGCGGGGGAGCTCCGGCCGGCCTACGAGCAGTACTTC
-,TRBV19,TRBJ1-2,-,CASSIVTGNYGYTF,TGTGCCAGTAGTATAGTTACAGGAAACTATGGCTACACCTTC
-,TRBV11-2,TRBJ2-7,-,CASSFSGVTPREQYF,TGTGCCAGCAGCTTTAGTGGGGTGACACCCCGCGAGCAGTACTTC
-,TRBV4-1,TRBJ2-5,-,CASSQIPQETQYF,TGCGCCAGCAGCCAGATCCCACAAGAGACCCAGTACTTC
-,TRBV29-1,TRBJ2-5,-,CSVDRAAGETQYF,TGCAGCGTTGACAGGGCCGCGGGAGAGACCCAGTACTTC
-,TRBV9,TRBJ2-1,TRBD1,CASSVKDRVWGRDEQFF,TGTGCCAGCAGCGTAAAAGACAGGGTTTGGGGTCGCGATGAGCAGTTCTTC
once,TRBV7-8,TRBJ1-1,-,CASSLYQGETEAFF,TGTGCCAGCAGCTTATATCAGGGAGAGACTGAAGCTTTCTTT
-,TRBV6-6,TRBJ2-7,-,CASPRIWGHIAYEQYF,TGTGCCAGCCCCCGTATTTGGGGGCATATCGCCTACGAGCAGTACTTC
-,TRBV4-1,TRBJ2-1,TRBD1,CASSERDRADEQFF,TGCGCCAGCAGCGAAAGGGACAGGGCGGATGAGCAGTTCTTC
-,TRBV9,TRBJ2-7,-,CASSTGATYEQYF,TGTGCCAGCAGTACGGGGGCGACCTACGAGCAGTACTTC
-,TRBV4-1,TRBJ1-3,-,CASSTTSDSSSGNTIYF,TGCGCCAGCAGCACCACCTCGGACAGCAGCTCTGGAAACACCATATATTTT
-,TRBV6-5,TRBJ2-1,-,CASSYDRSGANEQFF,TGTGCCAGCAGTTACGATCGGTCAGGAGCCAATGAGCAGTTCTTC
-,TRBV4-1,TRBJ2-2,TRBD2,CASSQGRLAVNTGELFF,TGCGCCAGCAGCCAAGGGAGGCTAGCGGTGAACACCGGGGAGCTGTTTTTT
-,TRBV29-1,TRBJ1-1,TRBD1,CSVRGRGGTGGTEAFF,TGCAGCGTTAGAGGTCGCGGGGGGACAGGGGGCACTGAAGCTTTCTTT
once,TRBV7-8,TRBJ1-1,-,CASSLASGATEAFF,TGTGCCAGCAGCTTAGCGTCCGGAGCCACTGAAGCTTTCTTT
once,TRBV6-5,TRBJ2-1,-,CASGGSSYNEQFF,TGTGCCAGCGGGGGTAGCTCCTACAATGAGCAGTTCTTC
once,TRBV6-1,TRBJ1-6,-,CASSVGGFDSPLHF,TGTGCCAGCAGTGTAGGGGGGTTTGATTCACCCCTCCACTTT
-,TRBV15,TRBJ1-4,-,CATSRDLQGELFF,TGTGCCACCAGCAGAGATTTACAAGGAGAACTGTTTTTT
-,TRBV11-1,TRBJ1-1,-,CASRSDKPGEAFF,TGTGCCAGCAGATCGGACAAGCCGGGGGAAGCTTTCTTT
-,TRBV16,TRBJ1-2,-,CASSRTPPQRGRNGYTF,TGTGCCAGCAGCCGGACCCCCCCCCAAAGGGGGAGGAATGGCTACACCTTC
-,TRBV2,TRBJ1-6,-,CASSNSGVDSPLHF,TGTGCCAGCTCTAATTCCGGGGTGGATTCACCCCTCCACTTT
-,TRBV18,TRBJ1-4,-,CASSPLGRVAAAEKLFF,TGTGCCAGCTCACCACTCGGTAGGGTGGCAGCGGCTGAAAAACTGTTTTTT
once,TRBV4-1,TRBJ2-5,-,CASSHSWGGETQYF,TGCGCCAGCAGCCACTCCTGGGGTGGCGAGACCCAGTACTTC
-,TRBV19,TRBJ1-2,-,CASSVAEGYTF,TGTGCCAGTAGTGTGGCAGAAGGCTACACCTTC